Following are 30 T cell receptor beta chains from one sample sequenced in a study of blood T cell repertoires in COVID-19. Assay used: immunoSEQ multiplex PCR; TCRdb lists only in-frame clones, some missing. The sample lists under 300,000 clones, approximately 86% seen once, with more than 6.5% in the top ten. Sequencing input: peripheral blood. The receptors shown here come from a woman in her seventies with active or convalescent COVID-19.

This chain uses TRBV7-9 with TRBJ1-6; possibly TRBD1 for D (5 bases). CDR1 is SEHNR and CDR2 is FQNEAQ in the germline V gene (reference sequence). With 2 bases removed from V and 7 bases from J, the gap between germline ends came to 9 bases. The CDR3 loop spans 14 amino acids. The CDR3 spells CASSLSQGNSPLHF. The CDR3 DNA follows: TGTGCCAGCAGCTTATCCCAGGGAAATTCACCCCTCCACTTT.

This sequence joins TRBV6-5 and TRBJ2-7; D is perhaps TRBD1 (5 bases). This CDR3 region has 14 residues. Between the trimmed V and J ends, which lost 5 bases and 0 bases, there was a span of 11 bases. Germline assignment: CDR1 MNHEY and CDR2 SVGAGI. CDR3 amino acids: CASSQSTVSYEQYF. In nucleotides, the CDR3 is TGTGCCAGCAGTCAATCGACAGTCTCCTACGAGCAGTACTTC.

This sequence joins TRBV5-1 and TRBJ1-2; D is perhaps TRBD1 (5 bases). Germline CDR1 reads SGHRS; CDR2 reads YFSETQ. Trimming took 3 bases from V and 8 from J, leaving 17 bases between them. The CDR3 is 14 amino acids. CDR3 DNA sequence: TGCGCCAGCAGCTCAGGAGAGGCGGAGGGGGGCTACACCTTC. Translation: CASSSGEAEGGYTF.

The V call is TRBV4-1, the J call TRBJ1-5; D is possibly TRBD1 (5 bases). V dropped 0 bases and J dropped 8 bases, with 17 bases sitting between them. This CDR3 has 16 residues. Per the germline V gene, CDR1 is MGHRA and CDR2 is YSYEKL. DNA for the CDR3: TGCGCCAGCAGCCAAGATTTAGGGACTTATTTAAAGCCCCAGCATTTT. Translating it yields CASSQDLGTYLKPQHF.

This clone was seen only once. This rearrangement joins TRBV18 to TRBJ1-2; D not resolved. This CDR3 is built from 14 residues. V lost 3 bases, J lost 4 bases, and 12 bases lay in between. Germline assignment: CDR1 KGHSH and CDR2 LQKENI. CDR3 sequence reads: CASSPPAGAYGYTF. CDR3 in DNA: TGTGCCAGCTCACCCCCGGCAGGCGCCTATGGCTACACCTTC.

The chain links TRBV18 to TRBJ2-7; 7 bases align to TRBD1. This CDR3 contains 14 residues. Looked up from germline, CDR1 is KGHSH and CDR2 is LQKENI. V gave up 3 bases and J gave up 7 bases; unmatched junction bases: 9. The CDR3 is CASSPRRDRVEQYF. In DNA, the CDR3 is TGTGCCAGCTCACCGAGGAGAGACAGGGTTGAGCAGTACTTC.

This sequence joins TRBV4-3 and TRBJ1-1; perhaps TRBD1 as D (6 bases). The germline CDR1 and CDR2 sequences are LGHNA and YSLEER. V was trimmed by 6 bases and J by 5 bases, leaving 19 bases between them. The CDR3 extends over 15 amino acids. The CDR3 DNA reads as TGCGCCAGCAGTCACAAGGTGGGGGCATCGACTGAAGCTTTCTTT. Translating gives CASSHKVGASTEAFF.

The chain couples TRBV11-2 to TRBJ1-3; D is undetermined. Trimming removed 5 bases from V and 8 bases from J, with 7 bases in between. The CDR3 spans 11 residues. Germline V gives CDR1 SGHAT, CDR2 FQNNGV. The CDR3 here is CASSIGDTIYF. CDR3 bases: TGTGCCAGCAGCATCGGGGACACCATATATTTT. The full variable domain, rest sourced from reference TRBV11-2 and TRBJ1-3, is EAGVAQSPRYKIIEKRQSVAFWCNPISGHATLYWYQQILGQGPKLLIQFQNNGVVDDSQLPKDRFSAERLKGVDSTLKIQPAKLEDSAVYLCASSIGDTIYFGEGSWLTVV.

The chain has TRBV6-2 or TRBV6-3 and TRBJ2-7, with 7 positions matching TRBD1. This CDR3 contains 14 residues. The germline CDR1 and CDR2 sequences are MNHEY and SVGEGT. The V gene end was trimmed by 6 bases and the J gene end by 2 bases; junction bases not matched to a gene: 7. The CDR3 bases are TGTGCCAGCAGGTACAGGGGTCCTGCCTACGAGCAGTACTTC. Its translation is CASRYRGPAYEQYF.

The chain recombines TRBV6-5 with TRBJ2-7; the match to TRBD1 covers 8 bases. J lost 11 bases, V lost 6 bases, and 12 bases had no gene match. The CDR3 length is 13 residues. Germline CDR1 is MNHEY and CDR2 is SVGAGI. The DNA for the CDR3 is TGTGCCAGCAGCCGGGACAGGCGAGGAGGCGAGTACTTC. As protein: CASSRDRRGGEYF.

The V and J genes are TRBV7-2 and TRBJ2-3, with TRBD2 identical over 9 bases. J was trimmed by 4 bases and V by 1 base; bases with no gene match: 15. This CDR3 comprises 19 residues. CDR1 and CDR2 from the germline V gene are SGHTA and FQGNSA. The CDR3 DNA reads TGTGCCAGCAGCTTAGATATGCAGCGGGGGGTCCGGAGGGCAGATACGCAGTATTTT. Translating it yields CASSLDMQRGVRRADTQYF.

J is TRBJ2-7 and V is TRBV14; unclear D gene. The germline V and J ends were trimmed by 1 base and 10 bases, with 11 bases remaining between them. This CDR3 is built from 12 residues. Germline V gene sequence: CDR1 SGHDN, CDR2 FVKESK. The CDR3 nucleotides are TGTGCCAGCAGCCAAGCGAGGCCGAAACAGTACTTC. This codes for CASSQARPKQYF.

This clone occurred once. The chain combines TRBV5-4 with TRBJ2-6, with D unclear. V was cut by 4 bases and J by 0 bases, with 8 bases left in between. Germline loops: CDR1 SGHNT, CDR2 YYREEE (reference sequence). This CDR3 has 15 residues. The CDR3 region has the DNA TGTGCCAGCAGCCTGGGCTACTCTGGGGCCAACGTCCTGACTTTC. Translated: CASSLGYSGANVLTF.

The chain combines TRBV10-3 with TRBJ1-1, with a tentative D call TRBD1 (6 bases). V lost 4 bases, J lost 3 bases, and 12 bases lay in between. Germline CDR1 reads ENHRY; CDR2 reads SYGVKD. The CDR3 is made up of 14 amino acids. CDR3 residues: CAISGGGLDTEAFF. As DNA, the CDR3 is TGTGCCATCAGTGGAGGGGGATTGGACACTGAAGCTTTCTTT.

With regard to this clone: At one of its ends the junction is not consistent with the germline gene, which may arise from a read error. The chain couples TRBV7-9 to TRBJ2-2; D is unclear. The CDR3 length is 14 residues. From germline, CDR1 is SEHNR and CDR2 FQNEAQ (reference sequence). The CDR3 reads CASSSDMNAGELFF. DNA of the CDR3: TGTGCCAGCAGCTCAGACATGAACGCCGGGGAGCTGTTTTTT.

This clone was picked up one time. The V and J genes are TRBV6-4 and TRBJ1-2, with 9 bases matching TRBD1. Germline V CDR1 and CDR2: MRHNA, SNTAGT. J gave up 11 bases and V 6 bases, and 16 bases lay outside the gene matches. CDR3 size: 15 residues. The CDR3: CASSEGSGTGRVYTF. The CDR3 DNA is TGTGCCAGCAGCGAGGGTTCCGGGACAGGGAGGGTGTACACCTTC.

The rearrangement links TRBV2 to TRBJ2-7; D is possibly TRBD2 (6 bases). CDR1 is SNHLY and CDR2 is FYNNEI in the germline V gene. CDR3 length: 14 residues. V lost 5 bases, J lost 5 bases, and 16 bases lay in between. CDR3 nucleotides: TGTGCCAGCAGTAAGGGGAGGCTTACGAACGAGCAGTACTTC. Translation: CASSKGRLTNEQYF.

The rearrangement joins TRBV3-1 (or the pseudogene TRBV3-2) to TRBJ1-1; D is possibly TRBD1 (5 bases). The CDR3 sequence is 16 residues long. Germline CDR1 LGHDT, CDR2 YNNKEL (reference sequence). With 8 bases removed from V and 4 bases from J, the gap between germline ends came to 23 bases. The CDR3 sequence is CASACRQGSLCTEAFF. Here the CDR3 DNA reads TGTGCCAGCGCTTGCCGGCAGGGAAGTCTTTGCACTGAAGCTTTCTTT.

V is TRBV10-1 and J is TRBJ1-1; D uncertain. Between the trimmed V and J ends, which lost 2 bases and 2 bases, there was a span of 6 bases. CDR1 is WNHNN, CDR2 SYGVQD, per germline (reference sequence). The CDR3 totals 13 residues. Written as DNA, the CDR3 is TGCGCCAGCAGTGAGGCAGGCAACACTGAAGCTTTCTTT. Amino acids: CASSEAGNTEAFF.

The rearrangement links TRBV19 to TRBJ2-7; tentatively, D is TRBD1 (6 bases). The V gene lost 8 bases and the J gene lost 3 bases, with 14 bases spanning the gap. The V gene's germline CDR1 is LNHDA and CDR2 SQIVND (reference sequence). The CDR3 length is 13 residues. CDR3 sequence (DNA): TGTGCCAGTTCGACAGGTGCTTTCTACGAGCAGTACTTC. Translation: CASSTGAFYEQYF.

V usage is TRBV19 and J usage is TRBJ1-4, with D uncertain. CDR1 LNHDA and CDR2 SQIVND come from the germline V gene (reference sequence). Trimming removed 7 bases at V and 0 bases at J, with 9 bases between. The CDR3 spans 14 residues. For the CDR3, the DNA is TGTGCCAGTAAAGGCAGGTCAACTAATGAAAAACTGTTTTTT. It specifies CASKGRSTNEKLFF.

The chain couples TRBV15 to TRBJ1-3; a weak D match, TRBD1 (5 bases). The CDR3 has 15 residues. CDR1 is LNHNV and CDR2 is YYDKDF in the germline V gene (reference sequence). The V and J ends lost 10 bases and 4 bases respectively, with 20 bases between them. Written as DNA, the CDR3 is TGTGCCATTCGCAGGGCAGGGAATAAGGGAAACACCATATATTTT. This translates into CAIRRAGNKGNTIYF.

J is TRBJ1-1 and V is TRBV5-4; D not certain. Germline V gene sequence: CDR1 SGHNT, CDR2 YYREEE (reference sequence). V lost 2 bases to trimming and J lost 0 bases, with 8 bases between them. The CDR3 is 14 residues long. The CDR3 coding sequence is TGTGCCAGCAGCTTCCAGACAATGAACACTGAAGCTTTCTTT. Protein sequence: CASSFQTMNTEAFF.

The DNA of the CDR3 is TGTGCCAGCAGTTACGGAGGTGCCACCGGGGAGCTGTTTTTT. As protein: CASSYGGATGELFF. The genes are TRBV6-5 and TRBJ2-2, with D tentatively TRBD2 (5 bases). The V gene's germline CDR1 is MNHEY and CDR2 SVGAGI. V lost 2 bases and J 4 bases, leaving 8 bases between the germline ends. CDR3 length: 14 amino acids.

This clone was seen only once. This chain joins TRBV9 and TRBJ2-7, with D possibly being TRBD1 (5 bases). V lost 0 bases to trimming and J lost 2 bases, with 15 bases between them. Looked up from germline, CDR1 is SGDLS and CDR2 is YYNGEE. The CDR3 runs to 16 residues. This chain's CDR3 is CASSVETGQTPYEQYF. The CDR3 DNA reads TGTGCCAGCAGCGTAGAAACAGGCCAGACTCCCTACGAGCAGTACTTC.

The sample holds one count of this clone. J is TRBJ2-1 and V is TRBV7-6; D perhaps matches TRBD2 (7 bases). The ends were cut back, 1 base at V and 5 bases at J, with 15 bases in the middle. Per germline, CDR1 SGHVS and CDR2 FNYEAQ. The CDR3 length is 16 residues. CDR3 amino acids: CASSLVWGGENNEQFF. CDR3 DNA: TGTGCCAGCAGCTTAGTGTGGGGGGGCGAGAACAATGAGCAGTTCTTC.

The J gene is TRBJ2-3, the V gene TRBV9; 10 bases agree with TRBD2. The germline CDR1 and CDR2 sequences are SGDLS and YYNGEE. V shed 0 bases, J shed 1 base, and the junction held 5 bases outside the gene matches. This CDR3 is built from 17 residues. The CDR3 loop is CASSVAPGTSGTDTQYF. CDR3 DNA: TGTGCCAGCAGCGTAGCTCCCGGGACTAGCGGCACAGATACGCAGTATTTT.

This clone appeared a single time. CDR3: CASSLGTGGGEQFF. CDR3 DNA: TGTGCCAGCAGCTTGGGGACAGGGGGAGGTGAGCAGTTCTTC. V and J are TRBV7-9 and TRBJ2-1; 11 bases match TRBD1. The V segment lost 3 bases and the J segment 9 bases; nucleotides outside the gene matches: 4. The CDR3 consists of 14 residues. Germline CDR1 and CDR2: SEHNR and FQNEAQ (reference sequence). The full variable domain, completed using reference TRBV7-9 and TRBJ2-1, is DTGVSQNPRHKITKRGQNVTFRCDPISEHNRLYWYRQTLGQGPEFLTYFQNEAQLEKSRLLSDRFSAERPKGSFSTLEIQRTEQGDSAMYLCASSLGTGGGEQFFGPGTRLTVL.

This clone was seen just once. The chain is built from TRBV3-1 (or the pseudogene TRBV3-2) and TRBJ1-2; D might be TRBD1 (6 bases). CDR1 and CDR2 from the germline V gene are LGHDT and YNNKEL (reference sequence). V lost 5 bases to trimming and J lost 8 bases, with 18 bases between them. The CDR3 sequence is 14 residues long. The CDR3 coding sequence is TGTGCCAGCAGCACTTGGACAGAAGGCAAAGGCTACACCTTC. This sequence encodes CASSTWTEGKGYTF.

This CDR3 reads CASRGPDRGGEKLFF. The CDR3, as DNA: TGTGCCAGCAGGGGGCCCGACAGGGGCGGTGAAAAACTGTTTTTT. The chain has TRBV2 and TRBJ1-4, with 8 bases matching TRBD1. The J segment lost 7 bases and the V segment lost 6 bases, leaving 10 bases of the junction unmatched. The CDR3 is made up of 15 amino acids. In germline, CDR1 is SNHLY, CDR2 FYNNEI.